The subject of this entry is one T cell receptor beta chain. This PCR relied on a set of 60 Vbeta primers and 13 Jbeta primers. The protocol was immunoSEQ multiplex PCR, while the TCRdb copy is restricted to in-frame clones and leaves out a portion. The table lists about 140,000 clones, about four fifths of them singletons. CDR1 and CDR2 (germline): SGHDN, FVKESK. Trimming pared 3 bases from V and 2 bases from J, leaving 14 bases between. This CDR3 is built from 15 residues. The sample is drawn from a study of cytomegalovirus exposure and HLA in healthy donors. The wider study: Early released data had about 85 million unique TCRs, all coming from HLA-typed donors.

This clonotype originated in a man aged 35 to 55 in good health and CMV-seropositive. Sequencing used PBMCs. V is TRBV14 and J is TRBJ2-7; possible D gene TRBD1, 7 bases. The CDR3 sequence: CASSHLRGAAYEQYF. The DNA of the CDR3 is TGTGCCAGCAGCCACCTCAGGGGGGCCGCCTACGAGCAGTACTTC.